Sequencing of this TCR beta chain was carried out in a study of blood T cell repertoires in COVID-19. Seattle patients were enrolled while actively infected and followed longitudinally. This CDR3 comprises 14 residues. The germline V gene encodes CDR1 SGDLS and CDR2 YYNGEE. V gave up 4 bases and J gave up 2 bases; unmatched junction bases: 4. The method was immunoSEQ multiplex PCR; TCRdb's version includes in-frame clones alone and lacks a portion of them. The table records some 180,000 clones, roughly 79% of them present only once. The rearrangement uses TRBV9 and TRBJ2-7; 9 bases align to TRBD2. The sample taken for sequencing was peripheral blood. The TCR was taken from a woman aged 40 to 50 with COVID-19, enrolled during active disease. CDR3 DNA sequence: TGTGCCAGCAGCCCCCGACTAGCGGCCTACGAGCAGTACTTC. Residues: CASSPRLAAYEQYF.